This T cell receptor (beta chain) was captured in a study of cytomegalovirus exposure and HLA in healthy donors. Study-level findings and limits: A later analysis by the authors found several of the most significant clusters apparently linked to common viral pathogens.

Worth noting for this clone: The antigen is unknown.

The PCR used 60 Vbeta and 13 Jbeta primers. Under the authors' procedure: A follow-up analysis tallied 73 million or so unique TCR beta chains, roughly 11 million shared. Produced via immunoSEQ multiplex PCR; TCRdb's table is partial and in-frame only. V and J calls and clone size are those listed in that table; D and trimming were worked out from the DNA. This repertoire shows about 140,000 clones, more than 75% found once; its top ten account for roughly 2.9%. Germline CDR1 reads GTSNPN; CDR2 reads SVGIG (reference sequence). V was cut by 2 bases and J by 3 bases, with 22 bases left in between. The CDR3 length is 18 residues.

This chain links TRBV30 with TRBJ2-2; D perhaps matches TRBD1 (6 bases). The sample taken for sequencing was PBMCs. This sequence was found in a female donor in good health and CMV-seronegative. As DNA, the CDR3 is TGTGCCTGGAGTCCAAGGGTTGGGACAAAAGCTTACACCGGGGAGCTGTTTTTT. Its protein product is CAWSPRVGTKAYTGELFF.